This TCR beta chain was sequenced during a study of PD-L1 blockade in urothelial cancer. The study, taken as a whole, reports: Patients with durable benefit had greater blood expansion of tumor-associated TCR clones 3 weeks into treatment.

Time point meaning: pretreatment peripheral blood. This clone was seen a handful of times. Its antigen is not known. Sequencing was performed with immunoSEQ multiplex PCR; in TCRdb, only in-frame clones are kept and a portion is missing. The sample shows approximately 63,000 clones, 80% to 90% of them seen only once. This CDR3 has 15 amino acids. CDR1 LNHNV and CDR2 YYDKDF come from the germline V gene (reference sequence). Between the trimmed V and J ends, which lost 0 bases and 3 bases, there was a span of 8 bases. J is TRBJ1-4 and V is TRBV15; D gene ambiguous. The source material was PBMCs, sampled around atezolizumab (anti-PD-L1) treatment. This sequence originates from an older man with urothelial cancer. The CDR3 bases are TGTGCCACCAGCAGAGACGGCGGCCCTAATGAAAAACTGTTTTTT. Translation: CATSRDGGPNEKLFF.